Listed below are T cell receptor beta chains from one sample, sequenced in a study of T-cell memory formation after mild COVID-19. From the 5' RACE reads, TCRdb called clonotypes with MiXCR, one entry per CDR3 protein. This sample yields about 16,000 distinct CDR3 sequences, of which around 25% are seen a single time; around 56% belongs to the top ten. Sequenced sample: PBMCs or a T cell subset sorted from them (not recorded which). These receptors all come from a man between 18 and 29 years old who had mild COVID-19 (a few samples of this study predate the infection). Cell type and time point are not known. Both conserved end residues are trimmed from each CDR3. Each record gives: D gene, J gene, V gene, CDR3 protein. D genes are given only for firm matches.

D: TRBD2
J: TRBJ2-1
V: TRBV20-1
CDR3: SASPGREVSYNEQF

D: .
J: TRBJ1-5
V: TRBV5-1
CDR3: ASSVRPPPAGNQPQH

D: .
J: TRBJ2-2
V: TRBV15
CDR3: ATKVTGYRAGELF

D: TRBD2
J: TRBJ2-1
V: TRBV20-1
CDR3: SARDLLGLADYNEQF

D: .
J: TRBJ1-3
V: TRBV4-1
CDR3: ASSPYRDASGNTIY

D: .
J: TRBJ2-7
V: TRBV6-1
CDR3: ASSEFRDLYEQY

D: TRBD2
J: TRBJ2-2
V: TRBV20-1
CDR3: SARSSGDTGELF

D: .
J: TRBJ1-3
V: TRBV4-3
CDR3: ASSTWGSSGNTIY

D: .
J: TRBJ2-3
V: TRBV9
CDR3: ASSGTGRADTQY

D: .
J: TRBJ2-3
V: TRBV3-1
CDR3: ASSQRITDTQY

D: .
J: TRBJ2-7
V: TRBV4-1
CDR3: ASSQGLGGSYEQY

D: .
J: TRBJ2-7
V: TRBV25-1
CDR3: ASSETDYGFYEQY

D: .
J: TRBJ2-7
V: TRBV29-1
CDR3: SVEHDSYEQY

D: TRBD2
J: TRBJ2-1
V: TRBV12-3/TRBV12-4
CDR3: ASSPGTSGRDEQF

D: .
J: TRBJ1-1
V: TRBV12-3/TRBV12-4
CDR3: ASSLRWDTEAF

D: .
J: TRBJ2-7
V: TRBV12-3/TRBV12-4
CDR3: ASSLVGVGYEQY

D: .
J: TRBJ2-1
V: TRBV4-1
CDR3: ASSLASSSSYNEQF

D: .
J: TRBJ2-6
V: TRBV6-5
CDR3: ASSYLGAGANVLT

D: .
J: TRBJ2-7
V: TRBV19
CDR3: ASSITGSYEQY

D: .
J: TRBJ2-6
V: TRBV29-1
CDR3: SVEWVTGANVLT

D: .
J: TRBJ1-6
V: TRBV4-3
CDR3: ASSQEAGPYNSPLH

D: TRBD1
J: TRBJ2-7
V: TRBV7-2
CDR3: ASSLDRGPYEQY

D: TRBD2
J: TRBJ2-7
V: TRBV7-2
CDR3: ASSTQAGGLDEQY

D: .
J: TRBJ2-1
V: TRBV5-1
CDR3: ASSLEPGWYNEQF